One sample yielded the 16 T cell receptor beta chains listed below, sequenced in a study of T cell responses to AZD1222 COVID-19 vaccine. Clones were read by immunoSEQ multiplex PCR, and TCRdb kept only the in-frame ones, dropping some. Of tens of thousands of clones listed, about 90% are singletons. The starting material was peripheral blood, obtained on day 0 of AZD1222 vaccination. The receptors derive from an adult in good health.

As DNA, the CDR3 is TGTGCCAGCAGCTTACAAGGGGACAGCGGGACGAACACCGGGGAGCTGTTTTTT. Its translation is CASSLQGDSGTNTGELFF. This chain uses TRBV7-9 with TRBJ2-2; perhaps D is TRBD1 or TRBD2 (7 bases each). The CDR3 sequence is 18 residues long. The V end was cut by 2 bases, the J end by 0 bases, with 16 bases between. CDR1 and CDR2 from the germline V gene are SEHNR and FQNEAQ (reference sequence). Based on the CDR3 plus reference TRBV7-9 and TRBJ2-2, the full variable domain is DTGVSQNPRHKITKRGQNVTFRCDPISEHNRLYWYRQTLGQGPEFLTYFQNEAQLEKSRLLSDRFSAERPKGSFSTLEIQRTEQGDSAMYLCASSLQGDSGTNTGELFFGEGSRLTVL.

The genes are TRBV24-1 and TRBJ2-5, with 9 bases lining up with TRBD1. The CDR3 loop spans 14 amino acids. After removal of 9 bases from V and 4 bases from J, the junction contained 8 bases not matched to a gene. Germline V gives CDR1 KGHDR, CDR2 SFDVKD. CDR3 amino acids: CATVGRDRVETQYF. DNA of the CDR3: TGTGCCACCGTAGGTAGGGACAGGGTAGAGACCCAGTACTTC.

This sequence joins TRBV19 and TRBJ2-3, with TRBD2 as a possible D gene (6 bases). The CDR3 length is 14 residues. Trimming cost V 3 bases and J 1 base, with 8 bases left between them. CDR1 is LNHDA, CDR2 SQIVND, per germline (reference sequence). The CDR3 region is CASSIASGTDTQYF. For the CDR3, the DNA is TGTGCCAGTAGTATCGCTAGCGGCACAGATACGCAGTATTTT.

The chain couples TRBV2 to TRBJ1-2; TRBD1 is a possible D gene (6 bases). CDR1 and CDR2 from the germline V gene are SNHLY and FYNNEI. The CDR3 contains 14 residues. V dropped 4 bases and J dropped 4 bases, with 13 bases sitting between them. CDR3 in DNA: TGTGCCAGCAGTGCCGAGGGGGGTTTCTATGGCTACACCTTC. Protein sequence: CASSAEGGFYGYTF.

The chain has TRBV2 and TRBJ1-4; D uncertain. The CDR3 length is 13 residues. The V end was cut by 8 bases, the J end by 4 bases, with 11 bases between. Looked up from germline, CDR1 is SNHLY and CDR2 is FYNNEI. The CDR3 spells CASLGQDNEKLFF. The CDR3 bases are TGTGCCAGCCTGGGCCAGGATAATGAAAAACTGTTTTTT.

The V call is TRBV12-3 or TRBV12-4, the J call TRBJ1-1; D is undetermined. Trimming pared 0 bases from V and 4 bases from J, leaving 6 bases between. The CDR3 loop spans 13 amino acids. CDR3 DNA sequence: TGTGCCAGCAGTTTAGCGTTTGGCACTGAAGCTTTCTTT. Residues: CASSLAFGTEAFF.

The chain couples TRBV6-1 to TRBJ2-7, with TRBD2 matching 9 bases. CDR1 is MNHNS, CDR2 SASEGT, per germline. Trimming took 6 bases from V and 2 from J; bases not matched to a gene: 8. CDR3 length: 15 amino acids. The CDR3, as DNA: TGTGCCAGCAGCGAAAGTAGCGGGGGAACCTACGAGCAGTACTTC. Protein sequence: CASSESSGGTYEQYF.

V and J are TRBV19 and TRBJ1-2; 7 bases map to TRBD1. The germline CDR1 and CDR2 sequences are LNHDA and SQIVND (reference sequence). This CDR3 is built from 16 residues. V lost 5 bases, J lost 8 bases, and 17 bases stayed unmatched. CDR3 sequence: CASSDTWTGSSRGYTF. The CDR3 coding sequence is TGTGCCAGTAGTGACACCTGGACAGGTTCCTCTCGAGGCTACACCTTC.

This chain uses TRBV29-1 with TRBJ1-2; 7 bases map to TRBD1. Germline V gives CDR1 SQVTM, CDR2 ANQGSEA. The CDR3 has 15 residues. The V gene end was trimmed by 1 base and the J gene end by 4 bases; junction bases not matched to a gene: 9. Written as DNA, the CDR3 is TGCAGCGTTGAAGTTCTGTCAGGGGGTCCCTATGGCTACACCTTC. Translation: CSVEVLSGGPYGYTF.

V gene TRBV28 combines with J gene TRBJ2-2; D is perhaps TRBD1 or TRBD2 (5 bases each). Germline lookup yields CDR1 MDHEN and CDR2 SYDVKM. The CDR3 loop spans 14 amino acids. Trimming pared 5 bases from V and 5 bases from J, leaving 12 bases between. The DNA of the CDR3 is TGTGCCAGCAGTCAGGGTTGGGAGACCGGGGAGCTGTTTTTT. This encodes CASSQGWETGELFF.

This clone appeared a single time. The CDR3 is CATSSYTGELFF. Written as DNA, the CDR3 is TGTGCCACCAGCAGCTACACCGGGGAGCTGTTTTTT. The V and J genes are TRBV15 and TRBJ2-2; D not resolved. Germline CDR1 and CDR2: LNHNV and YYDKDF (reference sequence). With 3 bases removed from V and 3 bases from J, the gap between germline ends came to 2 bases. The CDR3 contains 12 residues.

The rearrangement joins TRBV7-9 to TRBJ2-7; the D is unclear. V lost 8 bases to trimming and J lost 5 bases, with 25 bases between them. Germline CDR1 and CDR2: SEHNR and FQNEAQ (reference sequence). The CDR3 covers 16 residues. The CDR3 protein is CASRPRGELKPHEQYF. In nucleotides, the CDR3 is TGTGCCAGCCGACCTCGTGGGGAACTAAAGCCGCACGAGCAGTACTTC.

The V call is TRBV24-1, the J call TRBJ2-2; 10 bases are a match to TRBD2. Looked up from germline, CDR1 is KGHDR and CDR2 is SFDVKD. The CDR3 spans 13 residues. V dropped 9 bases and J dropped 7; count of bases not matched to a gene: 4. As DNA, the CDR3 is TGTGCCACCCGCGGACTAGCGGTCGGGGAGCTGTTTTTT. This sequence encodes CATRGLAVGELFF.

A few counts support this clone. This chain connects TRBV7-9 to TRBJ2-2; 10 bases map to TRBD2. Germline values: CDR1 SEHNR, CDR2 FQNEAQ (reference sequence). The CDR3 contains 18 residues. Unmatched junction bases numbered 14, after V lost 5 bases and J lost 5 bases. CDR3 protein: CASSPTSGRAWGTGELFF. Here the CDR3 DNA reads TGTGCCAGCAGCCCAACCAGCGGGAGGGCCTGGGGGACCGGGGAGCTGTTTTTT.

The J gene is TRBJ1-1, the V gene TRBV7-9, with D possibly TRBD1 on 6 matching bases. With 5 bases removed from V and 0 bases from J, the gap between germline ends came to 13 bases. CDR3 size: 15 residues. Germline V gene lookup returns CDR1 SEHNR and CDR2 FQNEAQ (reference sequence). The chain's CDR3 is CASSPQTGLNTEAFF. CDR3 DNA: TGTGCCAGCAGCCCCCAGACAGGCTTGAACACTGAAGCTTTCTTT.

The chain couples TRBV6-5 to TRBJ1-2; TRBD1 aligns across 8 bases. CDR1 is MNHEY, CDR2 SVGAGI, per germline. The V and J ends lost 6 bases and 4 bases, in that order; junction bases with no gene match: 10. The CDR3 sequence is 15 residues long. This CDR3 reads CASSSHGQGFYGYTF. As DNA, the CDR3 is TGTGCCAGCAGCTCACACGGACAGGGCTTCTATGGCTACACCTTC.